The 11 T cell receptor beta chains below were found in one sample sequenced in a study of spatial heterogeneity in lung cancer. As for time point: sample taken at primary tumor resection. No cell sorting; template was whole RNA from tumor, lung tissue or PBMC. In TCRdb, the 5' RACE reads were re-called with MiXCR into one record per CDR3 protein. The sample consists of over 10,000 distinct CDR3 sequences, 11% to 15% of them appearing once. The sample here was PBMCs, taken at surgery. The receptors shown here come from a male donor with early-stage non-small cell lung cancer.

The chain couples TRBV7-2 to TRBJ1-1, with D perhaps matching TRBD1 (6 bases). The V gene lost 3 bases and the J gene lost 10 bases, with 18 bases spanning the gap. The CDR3 is 14 residues long. Germline assignment: CDR1 SGHTA and CDR2 FQGNSA. This CDR3 reads CASSFWGGAVGAFF. The DNA for the CDR3 is TGTGCCAGCAGCTTTTGGGGGGGCGCGGTTGGAGCTTTCTTT.

This chain connects TRBV18 to TRBJ2-5; 8 nucleotides line up with TRBD2. CDR3 length: 14 residues. The V gene end was trimmed by 3 bases and the J gene end by 5 bases; junction bases not matched to a gene: 5. CDR1 is KGHSH and CDR2 is LQKENI in the germline V gene. The CDR3 DNA reads as TGTGCCAGCTCACCGTCCCAGCGGGAGGAGACCCAGTACTTC. Amino acids: CASSPSQREETQYF.

This sequence joins TRBV7-6 and TRBJ2-5; TRBD2 aligns across 11 bases. From germline, CDR1 is SGHVS and CDR2 FNYEAQ. The CDR3 is 16 amino acids. After removal of 1 base from V and 2 bases from J, the junction contained 3 bases not matched to a gene. CDR3 loop: CASSLVASGGQETQYF. CDR3 bases: TGTGCCAGCAGCTTAGTAGCTAGCGGGGGGCAAGAGACCCAGTACTTC. Based on the CDR3 plus reference TRBV7-6 and TRBJ2-5, the full variable domain is GAGVSQSPRYKVTKRGQDVALRCDPISGHVSLYWYRQALGQGPEFLTYFNYEAQQDKSGLPNDRFSAERPEGSISTLTIQRTEQRDSAMYRCASSLVASGGQETQYFGPGTRLLVL.

V gene TRBV7-2 combines with J gene TRBJ2-2; D is unresolved. Germline CDR1 reads SGHTA; CDR2 reads FQGNSA. The CDR3 length is 14 residues. Trimming left V 4 bases short and J 6 bases short, with 12 bases between. CDR3 bases: TGTGCCAGCAGCTCCAGTACGGCCTCCGGGGAGCTGTTTTTT. This translates into CASSSSTASGELFF.

This chain links TRBV3-1 with TRBJ1-1; D is uncertain. The CDR3 is 13 amino acids. The germline V gene has CDR1 LGHDT and CDR2 YNNKEL (reference sequence). Trimming took off 0 bases at V and 8 bases at J, with 10 bases between the two ends. The CDR3 protein is CASSQDVTGEAFF. The CDR3 DNA sequence: TGTGCCAGCAGCCAAGATGTGACGGGCGAAGCTTTCTTT.

There are many counts of this clonotype. The chain recombines TRBV11-2 with TRBJ2-5; TRBD1 aligns across 8 bases. There are 16 residues in the CDR3. Germline V lookup: CDR1 SGHAT, CDR2 FQNNGV. V lost 4 bases, J lost 2 bases, and 9 bases stayed unmatched. In DNA, the CDR3 is TGTGCCAGCAGCTCGGCTTGGACAGGGTTACAAGAGACCCAGTACTTC. Protein sequence: CASSSAWTGLQETQYF.

The chain couples TRBV28 to TRBJ2-7; D gene ambiguous. Germline CDR1 is MDHEN and CDR2 is SYDVKM. The CDR3 has 14 residues. V shed 3 bases and J shed 0 bases, with 9 bases lying between them. CDR3 protein: CASSFQPSSYEQYF. CDR3 nucleotide sequence: TGTGCCAGCAGTTTCCAGCCCAGCTCCTACGAGCAGTACTTC.

This clonotype showed up just a few times. The chain carries TRBV5-1 and TRBJ2-3; 8 bases are a match to TRBD2. The V segment lost 0 bases and the J segment 2 bases; nucleotides outside the gene matches: 8. CDR1 is SGHRS, CDR2 YFSETQ, per germline. The CDR3 is made up of 17 amino acids. The CDR3 bases are TGCGCCAGCAGCTTGGGTCCGCTAGCGGGCTTCACAGATACGCAGTATTTT. This encodes CASSLGPLAGFTDTQYF.

The chain links TRBV10-1 to TRBJ1-1; the match to TRBD1 covers 7 bases. From germline, CDR1 is WNHNN and CDR2 SYGVQD (reference sequence). This CDR3 is 14 amino acids long. J lost 1 base, V lost 5 bases, and 4 bases had no gene match. The CDR3 protein is CASSPGGSNTEAFF. The CDR3 DNA follows: TGCGCCAGCAGTCCAGGGGGTTCGAACACTGAAGCTTTCTTT.

The chain is built from TRBV7-7 and TRBJ1-2, with no clear D. The V gene's germline CDR1 is SSHAT and CDR2 FNYEAQ (reference sequence). V lost 5 bases and J lost 0, with 13 bases in between. This CDR3 region has 15 residues. CDR3 residues: CASSPGLLANYGYTF. CDR3 nucleotide sequence: TGTGCCAGCAGCCCCGGACTGTTAGCTAACTATGGCTACACCTTC.

Comment on this clonotype: A read error may produce the germline difference seen at one junction end. The chain employs TRBV6-2 or TRBV6-3 and TRBJ1-5; tentatively, D is TRBD1 (6 bases). The CDR3 spans 13 residues. Germline V gene lookup returns CDR1 MNHEY and CDR2 SVGEGT. In nucleotides, the CDR3 is TGTGTCAGCAACGACAGGCAGAATCAGCCCCAGCATTTT. Translated, it gives CVSNDRQNQPQHF.